This T cell receptor (beta chain) was retrieved from a study of blood T cell repertoires in COVID-19. Study summary: Acute and convalescent COVID-19 samples came from the United States, Italy and Spain. In each case, the material was cDNA or gDNA derived from T cells, B-cell-depleted T cells, or PBMCs.

V was cut by 6 bases and J by 10 bases, with 13 bases left in between. The CDR3 consists of 12 residues. As originally analysed: The authors estimated nucleated cell counts from reference gene primer amplification. Using immunoSEQ multiplex PCR, the repertoire was profiled, and TCRdb retains in-frame clones only, with some absent. The V and J calls and clone size come from that table; D and trimming were worked out from the DNA. The data hold roughly 130,000 clones, with about 80% observed a single time. Sequencing used peripheral blood. The rearrangement links TRBV12-3 or TRBV12-4 to TRBJ2-4; weak D call: TRBD1 (5 bases). This TCR was recovered from a woman aged 45 to 65 with acute or convalescent COVID-19. Here the CDR3 reads CASSRQGWIQYF. The CDR3 DNA follows: TGTGCCAGCAGCCGGCAGGGTTGGATTCAGTACTTC.